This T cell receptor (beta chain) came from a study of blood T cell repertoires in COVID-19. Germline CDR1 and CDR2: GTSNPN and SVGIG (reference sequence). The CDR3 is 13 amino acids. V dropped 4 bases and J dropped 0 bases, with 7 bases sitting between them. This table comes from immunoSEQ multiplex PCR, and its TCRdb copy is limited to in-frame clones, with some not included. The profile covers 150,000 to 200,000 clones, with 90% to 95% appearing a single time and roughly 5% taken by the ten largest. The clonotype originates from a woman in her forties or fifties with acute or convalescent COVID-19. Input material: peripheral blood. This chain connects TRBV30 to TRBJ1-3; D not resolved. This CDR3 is CAWTRGSGNTIYF. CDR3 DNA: TGTGCCTGGACTCGAGGCTCTGGAAACACCATATATTTT.